This T cell receptor (beta chain) was found in a study of cytomegalovirus exposure and HLA in healthy donors. PCR involved 60 Vbeta and 13 Jbeta primers. Generated by immunoSEQ multiplex PCR, the TCRdb table keeps only in-frame clones and is missing some. The data show about 170,000 clones, roughly 80% seen once. The germline V gene encodes CDR1 SGHAT and CDR2 FQNNGV. Trimming removed 3 bases from V and 6 bases from J, with 12 bases in between. CDR3 size: 15 residues. A note on this clone: The same CDR3 arises from other DNA sequences in this sample as well.

This chain joins TRBV11-2 and TRBJ1-6; a possible D gene is TRBD1 (6 bases). Sequencing was performed on PBMCs. The receptor's source is a male donor in good health and CMV-seronegative. CDR3 DNA: TGTGCCAGCAGCTTGCGTCAGGGGTTTAATTCACCCCTCCACTTT. Protein product: CASSLRQGFNSPLHF.